The 28 T cell receptor beta chains below come from one sample, sequenced in a study of cytomegalovirus exposure and HLA in healthy donors (dated by TCRdb to 2016 to 2017). The library was made by the immunoSEQ multiplex PCR assay. Imported from immuneACCESS, the table was reduced by TCRdb to in-frame sequences with V and J called. These copies leave out some clones; in studies compared against another copy, an unresolved V gene accounts for under half, and the cause of the remainder is not known. Across this sample there are about 160,000 clones, with 96% seen only once. Around 0.9% of the sample is in the top ten clones. Sequencing input: PBMCs. The receptors originated from a woman between 18 and 29 years old in good health and CMV-seronegative.

The chain carries TRBV29-1 and TRBJ1-5; D remains ambiguous. V lost 4 bases and J lost 0, with 16 bases in between. This CDR3 spans 16 amino acids. Germline values: CDR1 SQVTM, CDR2 ANQGSEA. CDR3 sequence: CSVVPGGSNSNQPQHF. CDR3 bases: TGCAGCGTTGTTCCAGGTGGGAGTAATAGCAATCAGCCCCAGCATTTT.

This rearrangement joins TRBV14 to TRBJ2-7; no reliable D call. With 0 bases removed from V and 1 base from J, the gap between germline ends came to 10 bases. Per germline, CDR1 SGHDN and CDR2 FVKESK. The CDR3 contains 15 residues. The CDR3 loop is CASSQEISGSYEQYF. CDR3 sequence (DNA): TGTGCCAGCAGCCAAGAAATTTCCGGGTCCTACGAGCAGTACTTC.

This clone occurred once. The chain couples TRBV5-5 to TRBJ1-6; D is possibly TRBD1 (5 bases). Between the trimmed V and J ends, which lost 1 base and 14 bases, there was a span of 25 bases. The CDR3 is 17 residues long. Germline CDR1 is SGHKS and CDR2 is YYEKEE (reference sequence). The CDR3 bases are TGTGCCAGCAGCTTGTTCGCGGGGGATGGACCGATATCGGCCCTCCACTTT. Protein sequence: CASSLFAGDGPISALHF. The full variable domain, rest sourced from reference TRBV5-5 and TRBJ1-6, is DAGVTQSPTHLIKTRGQQVTLRCSPISGHKSVSWYQQVLGQGPQFIFQYYEKEERGRGNFPDRFSARQFPNYSSELNVNALLLGDSALYLCASSLFAGDGPISALHFGNGTRLTVT.

V and J are TRBV27 and TRBJ1-1; D might be TRBD1 (5 bases). From germline, CDR1 is MNHEY and CDR2 SMNVEV (reference sequence). The CDR3 has 15 amino acids. V lost 6 bases to trimming and J lost 1 base, with 15 bases between them. The CDR3 DNA is TGTGCCAGCAGGCCCGATTGGGGCCCGAACACTGAAGCTTTCTTT. Residues: CASRPDWGPNTEAFF.

This clone has just one count. This chain links TRBV12-5 with TRBJ1-3, with D perhaps TRBD1 (6 bases). The ends were cut back, 8 bases at V and 4 bases at J, with 18 bases in the middle. Germline V CDR1 and CDR2: LGHNT, FRNRAP. This CDR3 region has 15 residues. This CDR3 is CASSRAGASGNTIYF. Here the CDR3 DNA reads TGTGCTAGTTCCCGAGCAGGGGCATCAGGAAACACCATATATTTT.

This rearrangement joins TRBV7-9 to TRBJ2-7, with no clear D. Germline CDR1 and CDR2: SEHNR and FQNEAQ (reference sequence). The CDR3 loop spans 12 amino acids. The V end lost 5 bases, the J end lost 0 bases, and 5 bases lay between the germline ends. In DNA form, the CDR3 reads TGTGCCAGCAGCCGTAGCTCCTACGAGCAGTACTTC. Its translation: CASSRSSYEQYF.

The V and J genes are TRBV10-3 and TRBJ1-2; TRBD1 is a possible D gene (5 bases). Trimming shortened V by 7 bases and J by 4 bases, and 22 bases separated the two germline ends. This CDR3 is built from 16 residues. In germline, CDR1 is ENHRY, CDR2 SYGVKD. The CDR3 spells CAITTPGGEPSYGYTF. The CDR3 DNA follows: TGTGCCATCACCACACCCGGGGGGGAGCCCTCCTATGGCTACACCTTC.

J is TRBJ1-2 and V is TRBV2; 8 bases are shared with TRBD1. V shed 8 bases and J 8 bases; nucleotides not matched to a gene: 10. Germline V lookup: CDR1 SNHLY, CDR2 FYNNEI. The CDR3 contains 13 residues. CDR3 amino acids: CASRDRGNWGYTF. The CDR3, as DNA: TGTGCCAGCCGCGACAGGGGAAATTGGGGCTACACCTTC.

The V call is TRBV6-5, the J call TRBJ1-2, with 9 nucleotides matching TRBD1. Trimming cost V 4 bases and J 7 bases; bases outside gene matches: 7. The CDR3 runs to 14 residues. Germline CDR1 and CDR2: MNHEY and SVGAGI. The CDR3 sequence is CASSSPGQGGGYTF. The DNA for the CDR3 is TGTGCCAGCAGTTCCCCGGGACAGGGAGGTGGCTACACCTTC.

The gene calls are TRBV11-2 and TRBJ2-1, with 7 bases that match TRBD2. CDR1 and CDR2 (germline): SGHAT, FQNNGV. The J segment lost 0 bases and the V segment lost 4 bases, leaving 6 bases of the junction unmatched. CDR3 length: 16 amino acids. The CDR3 region is CASSSPGGSSYNEQFF. Here the CDR3 DNA reads TGTGCCAGCAGCTCGCCCGGGGGGAGCTCCTACAATGAGCAGTTCTTC.

This clone was seen a single time. The rearrangement links TRBV27 to TRBJ1-5; D gene unclear. Between the trimmed V and J ends, which lost 6 bases and 7 bases, there was a span of 10 bases. Germline V gene data show CDR1 as MNHEY and CDR2 as SMNVEV (reference sequence). This CDR3 is built from 12 residues. The CDR3 coding sequence is TGTGCCAGCAGCAAGGGAGGGCAGCCCCAGCATTTT. Its protein is CASSKGGQPQHF.

V gene TRBV11-3 combines with J gene TRBJ2-5; tentative D call: TRBD1 (6 bases). Deletions cut 5 bases from V and 3 bases from J, with 10 bases between. CDR1 and CDR2 from the germline V gene are SGHNT and YENEEA. There are 13 residues in the CDR3. CDR3 sequence reads: CASSPNREETQYF. The CDR3 DNA follows: TGTGCCAGCAGCCCGAACAGGGAAGAGACCCAGTACTTC.

This sequence joins TRBV29-1 and TRBJ2-5; 8 nucleotides match TRBD2. Germline CDR1 and CDR2: SQVTM and ANQGSEA. With V trimmed by 0 bases and J by 4 bases, 7 bases remained unmatched. CDR3 length equals 15 residues. CDR3 protein: CSVEDPRSGGETQYF. The CDR3 DNA is TGCAGCGTTGAAGATCCTCGGAGCGGGGGAGAGACCCAGTACTTC.

This chain uses TRBV19 with TRBJ1-2; D perhaps matches TRBD1 (6 bases). The CDR3 runs to 14 residues. Germline CDR1 LNHDA, CDR2 SQIVND (reference sequence). The V gene lost 1 base and the J gene lost 10 bases, with 16 bases spanning the gap. Written as DNA, the CDR3 is TGTGCCAGTAGTATAGTACAGGGCAAAGGGACCTACACCTTC. As protein: CASSIVQGKGTYTF.

The chain couples TRBV19 to TRBJ1-4; TRBD1 might be the D (6 bases). The CDR3 extends over 12 amino acids. Germline V gives CDR1 LNHDA, CDR2 SQIVND (reference sequence). V was clipped by 3 bases and J by 14 bases, with 13 bases between them. This CDR3 reads CASSMEQGRLFF. CDR3 sequence (DNA): TGTGCCAGTAGTATGGAGCAGGGGCGCCTGTTTTTT. Looking up the rest from reference TRBV19 and TRBJ1-4 gives the full variable domain: DGGITQSPKYLFRKEGQNVTLSCEQNLNHDAMYWYRQDPGQGLRLIYYSQIVNDFQKGDIAEGYSVSREKKESFPLTVTSAQKNPTAFYLCASSMEQGRLFFGSGTQLSVL.

The chain carries TRBV13 and TRBJ1-2; 7 nucleotides agree with TRBD1. V lost 0 bases to trimming and J lost 5 bases; unmatched junction nucleotides: 0. The CDR3 consists of 13 residues. Germline V gene sequence: CDR1 PRHDT, CDR2 FYEKMQ (reference sequence). CDR3 DNA: TGTGCCAGCAGCTTAGGACAGGGGTATGGCTACACCTTC. Translation gives CASSLGQGYGYTF. The full variable domain, with the rest looked up from reference TRBV13 and TRBJ1-2, is AAGVIQSPRHLIKEKRETATLKCYPIPRHDTVYWYQQGPGQDPQFLISFYEKMQSDKGSIPDRFSAQQFSDYHSELNMSSLELGDSALYFCASSLGQGYGYTFGSGTRLTVV.

The rearrangement uses TRBV7-9 and TRBJ2-5; 11 positions agree with TRBD1. Unmatched junction bases numbered 6, after V lost 4 bases and J lost 5 bases. CDR3 length equals 15 residues. Germline lookup yields CDR1 SEHNR and CDR2 FQNEAQ (reference sequence). DNA for the CDR3: TGTGCCAGCAGCTCAAGGGACAGGGGGTTGGAGACCCAGTACTTC. Translating gives CASSSRDRGLETQYF.

The chain has TRBV7-2 and TRBJ2-7; D is possibly TRBD2 (6 bases). CDR3 length equals 14 residues. Germline-derived CDR1 and CDR2 are SGHTA and FQGNSA. Trimming pared 5 bases from V and 3 bases from J, leaving 14 bases between. The CDR3 region is CASSPPSALYEQYF. The CDR3 DNA sequence: TGTGCCAGCAGCCCCCCTAGCGCCCTCTACGAGCAGTACTTC.

The V call is TRBV14, the J call TRBJ1-2, with D possibly TRBD1 on 5 matching bases. The V and J ends lost 3 bases and 5 bases respectively, with 10 bases between them. Germline V gene lookup returns CDR1 SGHDN and CDR2 FVKESK. The CDR3 runs 13 residues. The CDR3 region has the DNA TGTGCCAGCAGCCAGGGGGGATGGTATGGCTACACCTTC. This encodes CASSQGGWYGYTF.

V and J are TRBV14 and TRBJ1-2; the D gene is possibly TRBD1 (6 bases). CDR3 length: 18 residues. The V end lost 0 bases, the J end lost 5 bases, and 22 bases lay between the germline ends. Germline V lookup: CDR1 SGHDN, CDR2 FVKESK. CDR3 nucleotide sequence: TGTGCCAGCAGCCAAGATCTTGTCCGCAGGGGAGAGGGGTATGGCTACACCTTC. Amino acids: CASSQDLVRRGEGYGYTF.

The chain employs TRBV15 and TRBJ2-7; tentative D call: TRBD2 (6 bases). The CDR3 extends over 15 amino acids. With 1 base removed from V and 7 bases from J, the gap between germline ends came to 17 bases. The germline gives CDR1 LNHNV, CDR2 YYDKDF (reference sequence). CDR3: CATSRAGGSVGEQYF. CDR3 nucleotide sequence: TGTGCCACCAGCAGAGCCGGGGGTAGCGTGGGGGAGCAGTACTTC.

The chain combines TRBV7-3 with TRBJ2-1; 7 positions match TRBD1. The V gene's germline CDR1 is SGHTA and CDR2 FQGTGA. The junction had 5 bases not matched to a gene; V was cut back by 4 bases and J by 5 bases. This CDR3 is built from 14 residues. CDR3 in DNA: TGTGCCAGCAGCTCAATCGACAGGGACAATGAGCAGTTCTTC. Translation: CASSSIDRDNEQFF.

The chain carries TRBV5-1 and TRBJ1-2; 10 bases line up with TRBD1. Trimming cost V 0 bases and J 8 bases; bases outside gene matches: 13. CDR3 length equals 17 residues. Per germline, CDR1 SGHRS and CDR2 YFSETQ. This CDR3 is CASSLAPPGQGYEGYTF. The CDR3 coding sequence is TGCGCCAGCAGCTTGGCGCCACCGGGACAGGGGTACGAAGGCTACACCTTC. Full variable domain (outside the CDR3, taken from reference TRBV5-1 and TRBJ1-2): KAGVTQTPRYLIKTRGQQVTLSCSPISGHRSVSWYQQTPGQGLQFLFEYFSETQRNKGNFPGRFSGRQFSNSRSEMNVSTLELGDSALYLCASSLAPPGQGYEGYTFGSGTRLTVV.

V gene TRBV7-3 combines with J gene TRBJ2-7; D not resolved. Germline loops: CDR1 SGHTA, CDR2 FQGTGA. The CDR3 loop spans 13 amino acids. The ends were cut back, 5 bases at V and 1 base at J, with 9 bases in the middle. CDR3 in amino acids: CASSTRHSYEQYF. The CDR3, as DNA: TGTGCCAGCAGCACTCGACATTCCTACGAGCAGTACTTC.

This chain connects TRBV18 to TRBJ2-1; 13 positions agree with TRBD2. J gave up 8 bases and V 3 bases, and 4 bases lay outside the gene matches. Germline V gene data show CDR1 as KGHSH and CDR2 as LQKENI. The CDR3 has 15 amino acids. The CDR3 sequence: CASSPGTSGAYEQFF. For the CDR3, the DNA is TGTGCCAGCTCACCCGGGACTAGCGGGGCCTATGAGCAGTTCTTC.

V usage is TRBV9 and J usage is TRBJ2-5, with D possibly being TRBD1 (6 bases). The CDR3 covers 13 residues. V gave up 3 bases and J gave up 5 bases, with 11 bases separating them. Germline values: CDR1 SGDLS, CDR2 YYNGEE. The DNA of the CDR3 is TGTGCCAGCAGCGCAGGGGTTACGGAGACCCAGTACTTC. This gives the protein CASSAGVTETQYF. Combining the CDR3 with reference TRBV9 and TRBJ2-5 gives the whole variable domain DSGVTQTPKHLITATGQRVTLRCSPRSGDLSVYWYQQSLDQGLQFLIQYYNGEERAKGNILERFSAQQFPDLHSELNLSSLELGDSALYFCASSAGVTETQYFGPGTRLLVL.

The CDR3 sequence is CASSLGRGISTDTQYF. CDR3 nucleotide sequence: TGTGCCAGCAGCTTAGGGCGGGGGATAAGCACAGATACGCAGTATTTT. The V call is TRBV7-2, the J call TRBJ2-3; 7 bases match TRBD2. The germline V gene encodes CDR1 SGHTA and CDR2 FQGNSA. CDR3 length equals 16 residues. Trimming removed 1 base from V and 0 bases from J; junction bases left unmatched: 4.

The chain combines TRBV10-3 with TRBJ2-1, with 14 nucleotides matching TRBD2. With 3 bases clipped from V and 5 bases from J, the junction kept 3 bases outside the gene matches. The CDR3 is made up of 16 amino acids. CDR1 is ENHRY, CDR2 SYGVKD, per germline. CDR3 protein: CAISDGLAGGNNEQFF. The CDR3 nucleotides read TGTGCCATCAGTGACGGACTAGCGGGGGGCAACAATGAGCAGTTCTTC.